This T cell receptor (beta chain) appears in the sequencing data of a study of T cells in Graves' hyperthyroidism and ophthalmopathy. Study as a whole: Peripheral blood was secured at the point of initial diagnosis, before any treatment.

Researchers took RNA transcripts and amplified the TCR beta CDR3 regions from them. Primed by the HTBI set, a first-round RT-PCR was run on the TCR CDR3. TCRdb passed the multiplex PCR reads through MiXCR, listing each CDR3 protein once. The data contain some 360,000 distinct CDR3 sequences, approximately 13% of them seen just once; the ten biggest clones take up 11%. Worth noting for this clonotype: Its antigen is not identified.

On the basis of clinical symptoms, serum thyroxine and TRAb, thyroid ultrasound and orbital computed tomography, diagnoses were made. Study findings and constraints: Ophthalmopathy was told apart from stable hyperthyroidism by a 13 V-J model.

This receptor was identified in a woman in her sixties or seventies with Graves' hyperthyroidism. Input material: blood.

CDR3 sequence: CASRGSPHQETQYF. The CDR3 DNA reads as TGTGCCTCCCGGGGGAGCCCCCACCAAGAGACCCAGTACTTC. J is TRBJ2-5 and V is TRBV10-3; TRBD2 is a possible D gene (6 bases). The CDR3 is made up of 14 amino acids. Germline V gene data show CDR1 as ENHRY and CDR2 as SYGVKD. V lost 11 bases to trimming and J lost 0 bases, with 16 bases between them.